The TCR beta chain described here comes from a study of response to subunit inactivated influenza vaccine. Study conclusions and caveats: Authors suggested each seasonal influenza vaccination recruits few new T cells.

Regarding this clonotype: Its antigen is still unknown.

TCRdb re-called the RT-PCR reads through MiXCR, storing one row per CDR3 protein. This table holds about 500,000 distinct CDR3 sequences, 16% found once. The CDR3 has 14 residues. Germline V gives CDR1 SGHTA, CDR2 FQGTGA. Deletions cut 5 bases from V and 1 base from J, with 11 bases between. The specimen was CD4+ T cells sorted from PBMCs, collected less than 30 months after vaccination. The TCR sequence derives from a man aged 45 to 75 who received an inactivated influenza vaccine. V is TRBV7-3 and J is TRBJ1-1; no reliable D call. CDR3 in amino acids: CASSPAAGNTEAFF. In nucleotides, the CDR3 is TGTGCCAGCAGCCCCGCGGCGGGGAACACTGAAGCTTTCTTT.